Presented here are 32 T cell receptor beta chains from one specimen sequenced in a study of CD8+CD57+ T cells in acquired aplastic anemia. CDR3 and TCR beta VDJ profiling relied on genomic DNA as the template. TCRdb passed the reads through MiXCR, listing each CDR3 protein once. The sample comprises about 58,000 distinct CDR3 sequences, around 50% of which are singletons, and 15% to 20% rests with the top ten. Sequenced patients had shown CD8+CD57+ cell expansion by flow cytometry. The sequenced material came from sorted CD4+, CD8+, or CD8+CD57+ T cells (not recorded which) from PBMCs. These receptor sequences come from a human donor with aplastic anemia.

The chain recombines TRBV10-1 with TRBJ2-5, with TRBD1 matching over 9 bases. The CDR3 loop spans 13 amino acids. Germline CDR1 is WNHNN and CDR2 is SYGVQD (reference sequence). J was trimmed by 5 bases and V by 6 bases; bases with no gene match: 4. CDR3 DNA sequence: TGCGCCAGCAGCACAGGGGGCGCCGAGACCCAGTACTTC. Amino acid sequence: CASSTGGAETQYF.

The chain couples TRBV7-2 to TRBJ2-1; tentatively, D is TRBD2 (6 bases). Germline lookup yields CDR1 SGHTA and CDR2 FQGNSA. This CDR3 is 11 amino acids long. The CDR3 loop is CASGNSGEQFF. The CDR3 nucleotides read TGTGCTAGCGGCAATAGTGGTGAGCAGTTCTTC. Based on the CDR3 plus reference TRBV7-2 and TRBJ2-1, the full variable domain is GAGVSQSPSNKVTEKGKDVELRCDPISGHTALYWYRQSLGQGLEFLIYFQGNSAPDKSGLPSDRFSAERTGGSVSTLTIQRTQQEDSAVYLCASGNSGEQFFGPGTRLTVL.

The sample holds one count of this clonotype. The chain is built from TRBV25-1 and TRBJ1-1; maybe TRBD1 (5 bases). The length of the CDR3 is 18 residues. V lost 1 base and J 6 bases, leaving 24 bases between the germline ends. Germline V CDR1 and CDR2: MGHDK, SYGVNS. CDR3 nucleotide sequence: TGTGCCAGCAGTGAATCTCCCGACCCGAACAGGCCGGCGGCTGAAGCTTTCTTT. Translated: CASSESPDPNRPAAEAFF.

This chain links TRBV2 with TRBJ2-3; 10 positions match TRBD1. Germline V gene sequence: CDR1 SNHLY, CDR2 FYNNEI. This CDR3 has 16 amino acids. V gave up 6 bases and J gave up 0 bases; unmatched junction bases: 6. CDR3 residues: CASRGRQGASTDTQYF. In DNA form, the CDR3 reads TGTGCCAGCAGAGGCAGACAGGGGGCAAGCACAGATACGCAGTATTTT.

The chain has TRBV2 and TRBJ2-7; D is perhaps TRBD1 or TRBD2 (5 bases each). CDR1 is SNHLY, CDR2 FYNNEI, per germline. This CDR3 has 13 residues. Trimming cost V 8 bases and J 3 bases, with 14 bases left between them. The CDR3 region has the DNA TGTGCCAGCTCTCAATTGGGGGTCTACGAGCAGTACTTC. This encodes CASSQLGVYEQYF.

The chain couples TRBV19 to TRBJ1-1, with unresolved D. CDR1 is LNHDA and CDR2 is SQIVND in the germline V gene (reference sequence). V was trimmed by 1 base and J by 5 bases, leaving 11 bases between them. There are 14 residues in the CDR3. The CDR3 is CASSIAGGRTEAFF. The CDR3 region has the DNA TGTGCCAGTAGTATAGCGGGAGGGCGTACTGAAGCTTTCTTT. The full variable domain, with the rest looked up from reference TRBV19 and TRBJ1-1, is DGGITQSPKYLFRKEGQNVTLSCEQNLNHDAMYWYRQDPGQGLRLIYYSQIVNDFQKGDIAEGYSVSREKKESFPLTVTSAQKNPTAFYLCASSIAGGRTEAFFGQGTRLTVV.

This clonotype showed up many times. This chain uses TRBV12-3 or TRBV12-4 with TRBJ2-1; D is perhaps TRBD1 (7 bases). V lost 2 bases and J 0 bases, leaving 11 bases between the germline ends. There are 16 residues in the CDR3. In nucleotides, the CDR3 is TGTGCCAGCAGTTTACCAGGGGGACTCTCCTACAATGAGCAGTTCTTC. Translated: CASSLPGGLSYNEQFF.

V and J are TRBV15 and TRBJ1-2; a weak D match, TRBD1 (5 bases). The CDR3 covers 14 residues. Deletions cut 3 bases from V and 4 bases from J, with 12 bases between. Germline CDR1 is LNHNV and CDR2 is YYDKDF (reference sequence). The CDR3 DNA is TGTGCCACCAGCAGGGAGGGGCTTGGCTATGGCTACACCTTC. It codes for CATSREGLGYGYTF.

In DNA, the CDR3 is TGTGCCACCGGACAGGGGGATTATGGCTACACCTTC. It encodes CATGQGDYGYTF. The rearrangement uses TRBV10-3 and TRBJ1-2; 10 bases agree with TRBD1. V gave up 10 bases and J gave up 5 bases; unmatched junction bases: 4. There are 12 residues in the CDR3. Germline CDR1 ENHRY, CDR2 SYGVKD.

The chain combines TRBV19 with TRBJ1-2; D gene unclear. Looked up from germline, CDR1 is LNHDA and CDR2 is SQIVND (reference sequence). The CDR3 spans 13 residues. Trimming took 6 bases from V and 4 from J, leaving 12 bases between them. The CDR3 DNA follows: TGTGCCAGTAGCCTTGACACTACCTATGGCTACACCTTC. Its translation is CASSLDTTYGYTF.

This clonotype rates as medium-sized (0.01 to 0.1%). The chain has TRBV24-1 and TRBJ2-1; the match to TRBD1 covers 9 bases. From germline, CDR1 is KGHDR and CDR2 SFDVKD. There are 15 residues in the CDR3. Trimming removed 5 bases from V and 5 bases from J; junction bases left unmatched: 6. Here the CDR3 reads CATSGWTGANNEQFF. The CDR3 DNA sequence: TGTGCCACCAGTGGATGGACAGGGGCAAACAATGAGCAGTTCTTC.

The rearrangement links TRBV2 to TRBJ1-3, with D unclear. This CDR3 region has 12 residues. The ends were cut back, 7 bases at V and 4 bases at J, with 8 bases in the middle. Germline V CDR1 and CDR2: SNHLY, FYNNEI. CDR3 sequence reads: CASTSEGNTIYF. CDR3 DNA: TGTGCCAGCACTTCCGAGGGAAACACCATATATTTT.

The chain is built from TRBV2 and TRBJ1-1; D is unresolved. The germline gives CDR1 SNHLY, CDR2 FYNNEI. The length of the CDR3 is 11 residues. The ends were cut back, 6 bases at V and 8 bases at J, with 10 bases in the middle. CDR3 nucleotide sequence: TGTGCCAGCAGGTCCAGCGGCGAAGCTTTCTTT. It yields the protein CASRSSGEAFF.

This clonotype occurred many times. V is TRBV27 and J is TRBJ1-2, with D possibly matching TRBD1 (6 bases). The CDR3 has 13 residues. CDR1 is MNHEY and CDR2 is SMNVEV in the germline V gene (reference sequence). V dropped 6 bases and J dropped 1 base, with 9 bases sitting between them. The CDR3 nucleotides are TGTGCCAGCAGCCCCAGGGGTAACTATGGCTACACCTTC. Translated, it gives CASSPRGNYGYTF.

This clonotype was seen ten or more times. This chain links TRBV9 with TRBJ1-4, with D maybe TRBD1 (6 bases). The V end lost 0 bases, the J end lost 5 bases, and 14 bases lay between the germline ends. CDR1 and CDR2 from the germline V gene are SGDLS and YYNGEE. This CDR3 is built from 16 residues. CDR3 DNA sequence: TGTGCCAGCAGCGTAGGAGGCAGGGGTCCGAATGAAAAACTGTTTTTT. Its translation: CASSVGGRGPNEKLFF.

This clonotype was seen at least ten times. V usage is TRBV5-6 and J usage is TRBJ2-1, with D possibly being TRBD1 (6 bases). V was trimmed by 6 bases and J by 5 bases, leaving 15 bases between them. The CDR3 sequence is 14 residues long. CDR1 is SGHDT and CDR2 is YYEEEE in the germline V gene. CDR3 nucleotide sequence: TGTGCCAGCAACCCCGGACAGAACGACAATGAGCAGTTCTTC. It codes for CASNPGQNDNEQFF.

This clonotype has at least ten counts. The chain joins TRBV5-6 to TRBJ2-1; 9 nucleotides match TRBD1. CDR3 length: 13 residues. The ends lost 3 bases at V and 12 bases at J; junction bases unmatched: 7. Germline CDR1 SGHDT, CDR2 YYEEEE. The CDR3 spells CASSSGTGQRQFF. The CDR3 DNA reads TGTGCCAGCAGCTCCGGGACAGGGCAAAGGCAGTTCTTC.

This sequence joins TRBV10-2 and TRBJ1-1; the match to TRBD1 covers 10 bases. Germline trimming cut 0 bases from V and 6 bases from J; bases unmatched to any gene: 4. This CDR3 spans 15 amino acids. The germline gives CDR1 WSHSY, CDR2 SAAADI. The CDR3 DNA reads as TGCGCCAGCAGTGAGTCGACAGGGGGCCGCCCTGAAGCTTTCTTT. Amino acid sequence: CASSESTGGRPEAFF.

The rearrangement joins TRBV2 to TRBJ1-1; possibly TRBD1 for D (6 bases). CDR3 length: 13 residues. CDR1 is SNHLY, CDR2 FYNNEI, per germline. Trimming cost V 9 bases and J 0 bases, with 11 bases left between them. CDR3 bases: TGTGCCAGTTTCAGGGGACTGAACACTGAAGCTTTCTTT. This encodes CASFRGLNTEAFF.

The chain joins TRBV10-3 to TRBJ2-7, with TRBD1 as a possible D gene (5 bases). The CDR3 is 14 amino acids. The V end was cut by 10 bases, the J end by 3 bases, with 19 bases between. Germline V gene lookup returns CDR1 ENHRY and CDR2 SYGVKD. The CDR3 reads CATGYGQGFYEQYF. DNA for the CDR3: TGTGCCACTGGGTACGGGCAGGGCTTCTACGAGCAGTACTTC.

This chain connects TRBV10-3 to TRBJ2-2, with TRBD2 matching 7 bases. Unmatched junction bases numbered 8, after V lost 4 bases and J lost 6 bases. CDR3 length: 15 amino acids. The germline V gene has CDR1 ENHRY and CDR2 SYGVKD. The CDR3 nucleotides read TGTGCCATCAGTGGTCGATCGGGGGGATCCGGGGAGCTGTTTTTT. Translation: CAISGRSGGSGELFF.

The CDR3 loop reads CAISEGLNQPQHF. The CDR3 nucleotides are TGTGCCATCAGTGAGGGCCTTAATCAGCCCCAGCATTTT. The V call is TRBV10-3, the J call TRBJ1-5; D remains ambiguous. The CDR3 consists of 13 residues. The V end was cut by 2 bases, the J end by 4 bases, with 6 bases between. CDR1 ENHRY and CDR2 SYGVKD come from the germline V gene.

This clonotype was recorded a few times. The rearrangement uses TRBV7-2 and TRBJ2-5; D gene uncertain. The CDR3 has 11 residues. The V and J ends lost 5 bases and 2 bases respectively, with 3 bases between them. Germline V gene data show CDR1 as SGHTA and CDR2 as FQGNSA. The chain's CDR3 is CASSHQETQYF. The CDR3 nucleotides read TGTGCCAGCAGCCATCAAGAGACCCAGTACTTC.

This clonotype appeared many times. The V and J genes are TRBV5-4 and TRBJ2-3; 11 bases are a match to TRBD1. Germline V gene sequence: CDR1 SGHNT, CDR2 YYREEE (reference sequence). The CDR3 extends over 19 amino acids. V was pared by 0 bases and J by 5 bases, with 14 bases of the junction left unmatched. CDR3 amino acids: CASSLAPNADRGRRDTQYF. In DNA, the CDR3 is TGTGCCAGCAGCTTGGCTCCCAATGCGGACAGGGGGCGCAGAGATACGCAGTATTTT.

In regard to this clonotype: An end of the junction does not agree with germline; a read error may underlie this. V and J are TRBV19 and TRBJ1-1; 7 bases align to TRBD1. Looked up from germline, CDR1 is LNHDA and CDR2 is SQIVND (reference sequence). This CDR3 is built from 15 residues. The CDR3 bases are TGTGCCAATAGTGCCGGCGGGACAGCGAACACTGAAGCTTTCTTT. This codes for CANSAGGTANTEAFF.

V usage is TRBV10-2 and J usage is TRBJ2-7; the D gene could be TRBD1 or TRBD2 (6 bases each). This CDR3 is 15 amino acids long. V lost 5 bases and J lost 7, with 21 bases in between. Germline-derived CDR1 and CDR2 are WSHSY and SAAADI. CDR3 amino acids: CASSPSSLGGREQYF. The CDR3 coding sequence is TGCGCCAGCAGTCCCAGCAGCTTAGGGGGGAGGGAGCAGTACTTC.

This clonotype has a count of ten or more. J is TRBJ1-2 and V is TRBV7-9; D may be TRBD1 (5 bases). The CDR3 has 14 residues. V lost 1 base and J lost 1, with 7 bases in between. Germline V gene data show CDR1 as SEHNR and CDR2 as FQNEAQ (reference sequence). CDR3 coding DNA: TGTGCCAGCAGCTTAGGGGGCAGTAACTATGGCTACACCTTC. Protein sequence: CASSLGGSNYGYTF.

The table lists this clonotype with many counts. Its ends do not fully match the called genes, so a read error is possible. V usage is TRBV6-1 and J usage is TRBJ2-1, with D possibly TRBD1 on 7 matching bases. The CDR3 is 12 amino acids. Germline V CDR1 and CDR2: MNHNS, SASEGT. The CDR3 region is CARSAGQREQFF. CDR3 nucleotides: TGTGCCCGCAGTGCGGGACAGCGTGAGCAGTTCTTC.

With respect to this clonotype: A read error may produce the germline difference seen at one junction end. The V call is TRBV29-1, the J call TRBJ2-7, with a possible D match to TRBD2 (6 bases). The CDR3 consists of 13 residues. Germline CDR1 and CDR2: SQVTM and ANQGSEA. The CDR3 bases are TGCGGCGTAGAAGAGGAGGGGTCCTACGAGCAGTACTTC. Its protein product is CGVEEEGSYEQYF.

As DNA, the CDR3 is TGCAGCGTTGGGACAGGGGGCTTTCTGAACACTGAAGCTTTCTTT. Its translation: CSVGTGGFLNTEAFF. The J gene is TRBJ1-1, the V gene TRBV29-1; 11 nucleotides align to TRBD1. Per the germline V gene, CDR1 is SQVTM and CDR2 is ANQGSEA. V dropped 4 bases and J dropped 0; count of bases not matched to a gene: 4. There are 15 residues in the CDR3.

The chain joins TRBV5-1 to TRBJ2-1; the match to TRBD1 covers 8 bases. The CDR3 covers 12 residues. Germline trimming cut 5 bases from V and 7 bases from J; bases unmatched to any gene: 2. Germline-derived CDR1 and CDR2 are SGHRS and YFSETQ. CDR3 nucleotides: TGCGCCAGCAGTTGGGACAGGAATGAGCAGTTCTTC. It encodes CASSWDRNEQFF.

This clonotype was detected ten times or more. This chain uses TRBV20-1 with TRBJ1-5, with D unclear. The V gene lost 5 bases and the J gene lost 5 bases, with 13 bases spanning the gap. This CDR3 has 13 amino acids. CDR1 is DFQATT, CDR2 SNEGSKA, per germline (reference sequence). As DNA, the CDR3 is TGCAGTGCTCCCCGGGCCGGGGATCAGCCCCAGCATTTT. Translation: CSAPRAGDQPQHF.